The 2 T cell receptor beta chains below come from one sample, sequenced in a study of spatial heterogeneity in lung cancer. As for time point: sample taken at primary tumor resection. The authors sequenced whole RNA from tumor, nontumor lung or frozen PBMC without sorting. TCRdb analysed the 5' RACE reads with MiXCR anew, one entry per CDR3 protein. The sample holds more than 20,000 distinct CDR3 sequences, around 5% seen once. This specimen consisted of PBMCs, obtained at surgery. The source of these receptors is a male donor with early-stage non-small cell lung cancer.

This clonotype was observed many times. The CDR3 loop reads CASSQEYTQYF. For the CDR3, the DNA is TGTGCCAGCAGCCAAGAGTATACGCAGTATTTT. The chain joins TRBV4-2 to TRBJ2-3, with D hard to call. The ends were cut back, 0 bases at V and 7 bases at J, with 2 bases in the middle. Looked up from germline, CDR1 is LGHNA and CDR2 is YNFKEQ. This CDR3 comprises 11 residues.

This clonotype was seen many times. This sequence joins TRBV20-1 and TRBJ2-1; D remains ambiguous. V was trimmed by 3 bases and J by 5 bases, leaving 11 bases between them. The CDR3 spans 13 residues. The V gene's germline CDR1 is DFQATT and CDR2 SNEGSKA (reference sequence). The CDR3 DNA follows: TGCAGTGCTAGCCGGCAGGCTGACAATGAGCAGTTCTTC. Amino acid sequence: CSASRQADNEQFF.